The rows below give T cell receptor beta chains drawn from one sample of a study of T-cell memory formation after mild COVID-19. TCRdb reprocessed the 5' RACE reads with MiXCR, giving one entry per CDR3 protein. The sample yields approximately 250,000 distinct CDR3 sequences, over 15% seen once. The sequenced material came from PBMCs or a T cell subset sorted from them (not recorded which). Source of these receptors: an adult woman who had mild COVID-19 (a few samples of this study predate the infection). Cell type and time point are not known. CDR3s include the opening cysteine and the closing phenylalanine or tryptophan. A D gene is named only where the DNA matches it firmly. Size is stated for part of the rows, as once, few or many counts, or as a class when the clone is expanded.

clone_size	d_call	v_call	j_call	cdr3_aa	cdr3_nt
-	-	TRBV29-1	TRBJ1-1	CSVGVRGDTEAFF	TGCAGCGTTGGGGTGCGGGGGGACACTGAAGCTTTCTTT
-	-	TRBV12-3/TRBV12-4	TRBJ2-1	CASRTVGRKRSSYNEQFF	TGTGCCAGCAGAACGGTTGGGAGAAAGCGAAGCTCCTACAATGAGCAGTTCTTC
-	TRBD1	TRBV5-4	TRBJ1-4	CASRGQPNEKLFF	TGTGCCAGCAGGGGACAGCCTAATGAAAAACTGTTTTTT
-	-	TRBV6-5	TRBJ1-1	CASSYGRGGSEAFF	TGTGCCAGCAGTTACGGTCGAGGGGGAAGTGAAGCTTTCTTT
-	TRBD1	TRBV12-3/TRBV12-4	TRBJ1-2	CASSLTGTGVSGYTF	TGTGCCAGCAGTTTGACCGGGACAGGGGTTAGTGGCTACACCTTC
-	TRBD1	TRBV24-1	TRBJ2-1	CATSELRTGSNEQFF	TGTGCCACCAGTGAGCTACGGACAGGGTCCAATGAGCAGTTCTTC
-	-	TRBV6-5	TRBJ1-4	CASRGGLATNEKLFF	TGTGCCAGCAGGGGAGGCCTTGCAACTAATGAAAAACTGTTTTTT
few	TRBD2	TRBV20-1	TRBJ2-3	CSARDRGGYTDTQYF	TGCAGTGCTAGAGATCGGGGGGGATACACAGATACGCAGTATTTT
-	-	TRBV4-3	TRBJ2-2	CASSQDRLGTGELFF	TGCGCCAGCAGCCAGGACCGACTGGGCACCGGGGAGCTGTTTTTT
-	-	TRBV6-2/TRBV6-3	TRBJ2-1	CASSYSARGREDEQFF	TGTGCCAGCAGTTACTCGGCCAGGGGCAGGGAAGATGAGCAGTTCTTC
few	-	TRBV7-8	TRBJ1-6	CASSLVRTENSPLHF	TGTGCCAGCAGCTTAGTGAGGACAGAGAATTCACCCCTCCACTTT
many	-	TRBV11-2	TRBJ2-3	CASSSLPGLRRNTQYF	TGTGCCAGCAGCTCCCTCCCGGGACTGAGGCGGAATACGCAGTATTTT
few	-	TRBV11-3	TRBJ2-1	CASSPTWIHEQFF	TGTGCCAGCAGCCCAACCTGGATCCATGAGCAGTTCTTC
-	-	TRBV12-3/TRBV12-4	TRBJ2-1	CASSSERIRVYNEQFF	TGTGCCAGCAGCTCGGAGAGAATCAGGGTCTACAATGAGCAGTTCTTC
-	TRBD1	TRBV24-1	TRBJ2-3	CATSSDRDSTDTQYF	TGTGCCACCAGTTCTGACAGGGATAGCACAGATACGCAGTATTTT
-	-	TRBV20-1	TRBJ1-1	CSARAQGAEKGTEAFF	TGCAGTGCTAGAGCGCAAGGGGCCGAGAAAGGCACTGAAGCTTTCTTT
few	TRBD1	TRBV19	TRBJ1-1	CASSIGGTGGSEAFF	TGTGCCAGTAGTATCGGAGGAACAGGGGGCTCTGAAGCTTTCTTT
-	-	TRBV29-1	TRBJ2-3	CSVERQGTDTQYF	TGCAGCGTTGAGAGACAGGGCACAGATACGCAGTATTTT
few	-	TRBV5-1	TRBJ2-3	CASSSFGNTHTDTQYF	TGCGCCAGCAGTTCGTTCGGGAATACACACACAGATACGCAGTATTTT
few	-	TRBV7-9	TRBJ1-2	CASSLTGTSYGYTF	TGTGCCAGCAGCCTAACGGGGACCTCCTATGGCTACACCTTC
few	-	TRBV7-3	TRBJ2-5	CASSRTEQETQYF	TGTGCCAGCAGCCGGACAGAACAAGAGACCCAGTACTTC
many	TRBD1	TRBV7-2	TRBJ1-1	CASSQGQANTEAFF	TGTGCCAGCAGCCAGGGACAGGCGAACACTGAAGCTTTCTTT
-	-	TRBV20-1	TRBJ2-1	CSAPRGVYNEQFF	TGCAGTGCCCCCCGAGGTGTCTACAATGAGCAGTTCTTC
few	TRBD1	TRBV11-2	TRBJ2-1	CASSSGQGWVNEQFF	TGTGCCAGCAGCTCGGGACAGGGGTGGGTCAATGAGCAGTTCTTC
few	-	TRBV11-3	TRBJ1-6	CASSPRGTVNSPLHF	TGTGCCAGCAGCCCTCGCGGGACGGTGAATTCACCCCTCCACTTT
-	-	TRBV24-1	TRBJ2-5	CATSDPSIGEKARETQYF	TGTGCCACCAGTGATCCCTCGATCGGGGAGAAGGCTCGTGAGACCCAGTACTTC
once	-	TRBV9	TRBJ1-1	CASSVFGQTNTEAFF	TGTGCCAGCAGCGTATTCGGCCAAACGAACACTGAAGCTTTCTTT
-	-	TRBV4-2	TRBJ2-7	CASSQPQLGDDGEQYF	TGTGCCAGCAGCCAACCTCAACTAGGGGATGATGGGGAGCAGTACTTC
few	-	TRBV11-2	TRBJ1-1	CASSLAQMNTEAFF	TGTGCCAGCAGCTTAGCACAGATGAACACTGAAGCTTTCTTT
-	-	TRBV3-1	TRBJ2-7	CASSQETYEQYF	TGTGCCAGCAGCCAAGAAACCTACGAGCAGTACTTC
-	-	TRBV18	TRBJ1-1	CASSPVQGPEAFF	TGTGCCAGCTCACCGGTACAGGGCCCTGAAGCTTTCTTT
many	-	TRBV5-5	TRBJ1-1	CASSLTPARHTEAFF	TGTGCCAGCAGCTTGACGCCAGCTAGGCACACTGAAGCTTTCTTT
few	TRBD2	TRBV15	TRBJ2-7	CATSPLTSDYEQYF	TGTGCCACCAGTCCGTTAACTAGCGACTACGAGCAGTACTTC
-	-	TRBV29-1	TRBJ2-3	CSARAATDTQYF	TGCAGCGCGAGAGCGGCCACAGATACGCAGTATTTT
few	TRBD1	TRBV27	TRBJ1-2	CASSQGTGAYGYTF	TGTGCCAGCAGTCAGGGGACAGGGGCCTATGGCTACACCTTC
-	-	TRBV4-1	TRBJ1-1	CASSQEGWTEAFF	TGCGCCAGCAGCCAAGAAGGGTGGACTGAAGCTTTCTTT
few	TRBD1	TRBV24-1	TRBJ1-1	CATRPTGENTEAFF	TGTGCCACCAGACCGACAGGGGAGAACACTGAAGCTTTCTTT
-	-	TRBV12-3/TRBV12-4	TRBJ1-2	CASSLDRLYSGYTF	TGTGCCAGCAGCCTAGACAGGTTGTACAGTGGCTACACCTTC
-	TRBD2	TRBV3-1	TRBJ2-1	CASSIQGTSGEYNEQFF	TGTGCCAGCAGCATCCAGGGGACTAGCGGGGAATACAATGAGCAGTTCTTC
few	-	TRBV5-6	TRBJ1-3	CASSPNRAGNTIYF	TGTGCCAGCAGCCCGAACAGGGCTGGAAACACCATATATTTT
-	-	TRBV2	TRBJ2-7	CASYRDGVIYEQYF	TGTGCCAGCTACAGAGACGGGGTGATCTACGAGCAGTACTTC
-	-	TRBV19	TRBJ2-3	CASSTPVGRADTQYF	TGTGCCAGTAGTACCCCGGTTGGTAGAGCCGATACGCAGTATTTT
few	TRBD1	TRBV24-1	TRBJ2-3	CATSDFARDRTDTQYF	TGTGCCACCAGTGATTTTGCCCGGGACAGGACAGATACGCAGTATTTT
-	-	TRBV29-1	TRBJ1-5	CSVWGVGQPQHF	TGCAGCGTTTGGGGGGTAGGTCAGCCCCAGCATTTT
few	-	TRBV12-3/TRBV12-4	TRBJ1-2	CASSSDGEGFGYTF	TGTGCCAGCAGCTCGGATGGCGAGGGGTTCGGCTACACCTTC
-	-	TRBV11-2	TRBJ2-5	CASSSRPGGRETQYF	TGTGCCAGCAGCTCCCGCCCAGGCGGAAGGGAGACCCAGTACTTC
-	-	TRBV20-1	TRBJ2-5	CSATGGGSVSETQYF	TGCAGTGCTACAGGAGGGGGGTCGGTCTCAGAGACCCAGTACTTC
-	-	TRBV10-3	TRBJ2-1	CAISDSHDVNEHFF	TGTGCCATCAGTGATTCCCATGACGTCAATGAGCATTTCTTC
-	-	TRBV29-1	TRBJ2-1	CSVASYNEQFF	TGCAGCGTTGCCAGCTACAATGAGCAGTTCTTC
few	TRBD1	TRBV12-3/TRBV12-4	TRBJ2-3	CASRRQGGSDTQYF	TGTGCCAGCAGGCGACAGGGTGGGTCAGATACGCAGTATTTT
-	TRBD1	TRBV6-1	TRBJ2-5	CASSLNRGGGETQYF	TGTGCCAGCAGCCTAAACAGGGGTGGCGGAGAGACCCAGTACTTC
-	-	TRBV5-1	TRBJ2-3	CASSSTRGADTQYF	TGCGCCAGCAGCTCCACCCGGGGGGCGGATACGCAGTATTTT
-	-	TRBV24-1	TRBJ2-2	CATSDGLGGDMGAGELFF	TGTGCCACCAGTGACGGCTTGGGCGGAGATATGGGGGCCGGGGAGCTGTTTTTT
few	-	TRBV19	TRBJ1-1	CASSMGRRLRGTEAFF	TGTGCCAGTAGTATGGGCCGAAGACTGCGGGGCACTGAAGCTTTCTTT